This T cell receptor (beta chain) was retrieved from a study of shared clonotypes between healthy human individuals. In CD8 memory, CD45RO+ cells were put together with CCR7-negative CD45RA+ TemRA cells. The study ran the assay at deep level. The repertoire was sequenced with immunoSEQ multiplex PCR; TCRdb's copy has only in-frame clones and lacks some. The table includes approximately 640,000 clones, about 90% detected once. CDR3 length equals 18 residues. V dropped 5 bases and J dropped 1 base, with 21 bases sitting between them. Germline CDR1 is MNHEY and CDR2 is SMNVEV (reference sequence). The sample consisted of memory CD8+ T cells from PBMCs. Subset reported: CD45RO+ cells pooled with CCR7-negative TemRA cells. V is TRBV27 and J is TRBJ2-1; the D gene is possibly TRBD2 (6 bases). The origin of this receptor is a man between 18 and 29 years old in good health. Some clones in this sample may be carry-over from other donors' samples. The CDR3 loop is CASSPDGGVWSSYNEQFF. The DNA of the CDR3 is TGTGCCAGCAGTCCCGATGGCGGGGTTTGGTCGTCCTACAATGAGCAGTTCTTC.